A selection of T cell receptor beta chains follows, all from one sample in a study of blood T cell repertoires in COVID-19. Here immunoSEQ multiplex PCR was the method, and the copy in TCRdb shows in-frame clones only, minus some. The sample consists of some 21,000 clones, about 93% of them appearing once. Sample: peripheral blood. Receptor source: a human donor in a cohort sampled during active COVID-19. CDR3s include the opening cysteine and the closing phenylalanine or tryptophan. A D gene is named only where the DNA matches it firmly. The size field is filled for only some rows; it gives once, few, many or a size class.

>.|TRBV21-1|TRBJ1-6|.
CASSTHPGQGLPPKLPPLHF
TGTGCCAGCAGCACGCACCCGGGACAGGGTCTTCCCCCGAAACTCCCACCCCTCCACTTT
>TRBD1|TRBV5-4|TRBJ2-3|.
CASRYGTGASTDTQYF
TGTGCCAGCAGATACGGGACAGGGGCGAGCACAGATACGCAGTATTTT
>TRBD1|TRBV5-1|TRBJ2-2|.
CASSSGAGGVDTGELFF
TGCGCCAGCAGCTCTGGTGCAGGGGGTGTGGACACCGGGGAGCTGTTTTTT
>TRBD2|TRBV2|TRBJ2-5|.
CASTERGGRETQYF
TGTGCCAGCACTGAGCGGGGGGGCCGAGAGACCCAGTACTTC
>TRBD2|TRBV6-5|TRBJ2-1|.
CASSYSQRGPQFF
TGTGCCAGCAGTTACAGCCAGCGGGGCCCGCAGTTCTTC
>.|TRBV7-8|TRBJ1-2|.
CASSTEDRNLYGYTF
TGTGCCAGCAGCACCGAGGACAGAAATCTCTATGGCTACACCTTC
>.|TRBV11-2|TRBJ2-2|.
CASSLEEVNTGELFF
TGTGCCAGCAGCTTAGAGGAGGTGAATACCGGGGAGCTGTTTTTT
>TRBD2|TRBV5-6|TRBJ2-3|once
CASSWVSGGNTQYF
TGTGCCAGCAGCTGGGTTAGCGGGGGGAATACGCAGTATTTT
>.|TRBV4-3|TRBJ1-1|.
CASSQSHLILNTEAFF
TGCGCCAGCAGCCAATCCCATCTAATCCTGAACACTGAAGCTTTCTTT
>.|TRBV6-5|TRBJ2-3|.
CASGLGGGLDTQYF
TGTGCCAGCGGTCTTGGAGGAGGGTTAGATACGCAGTATTTT
>TRBD1|TRBV27|TRBJ1-4|.
CASSLTPGQGPEKLFF
TGTGCCAGCAGTTTAACTCCGGGACAGGGACCTGAAAAACTGTTTTTT
>TRBD2|TRBV27|TRBJ2-3|.
CASSSTLERAGDTDTQYF
TGTGCCAGCAGTTCCACCCTAGAGCGAGCGGGGGACACAGATACGCAGTATTTT
>.|TRBV5-8|TRBJ1-2|.
CASSSNRVGYTF
TGTGCCAGCAGCTCGAACAGGGTTGGCTACACCTTC
>TRBD1|TRBV27|TRBJ1-2|.
CASSLGQYYGYTF
TGTGCCAGCAGTTTGGGACAGTACTATGGCTACACCTTC
>TRBD1|TRBV10-3|TRBJ1-1|.
CAISSRGAETEAFF
TGTGCCATCAGTTCCAGGGGGGCAGAGACTGAAGCTTTCTTT
>TRBD1|TRBV18|TRBJ1-3|.
CASWRQGSSGNTIYF
TGTGCCAGCTGGAGACAGGGGTCCTCTGGAAACACCATATATTTT
>TRBD2|TRBV5-4|TRBJ2-5|.
CASSLAVSGGWETQYF
TGTGCCAGCAGCTTGGCGGTTAGCGGGGGATGGGAGACCCAGTACTTC
>.|TRBV18|TRBJ1-4|.
CASSPTGIATNEKLFF
TGTGCCAGCTCACCGACAGGAATCGCCACTAATGAAAAACTGTTTTTT
>TRBD1|TRBV25-1|TRBJ1-2|.
CASSEGTGGPYGYTF
TGTGCCAGCAGTGAAGGGACAGGGGGCCCCTATGGCTACACCTTC
>.|TRBV6-2/TRBV6-3|TRBJ1-1|.
CASSRTRGMNTEAFF
TGTGCCAGCAGCCGAACCAGGGGAATGAACACTGAAGCTTTCTTT
>.|TRBV6-6|TRBJ1-6|.
CATATGYNSPLHF
TGTGCCACCGCGACAGGATATAATTCACCCCTCCACTTT
>.|TRBV14|TRBJ2-3|.
CASSPLRYTDTQYF
TGTGCCAGCAGCCCCCTTAGATATACAGATACGCAGTATTTT
>TRBD1|TRBV5-1|TRBJ2-7|.
CASRSGTGSYEQYF
TGCGCCAGCCGCTCCGGGACAGGGTCCTACGAGCAGTACTTC
>TRBD1|TRBV19|TRBJ1-1|once
CASSIGGQLNTEAFF
TGTGCCAGTAGTATAGGGGGACAGTTGAACACTGAAGCTTTCTTT
>.|TRBV19|TRBJ1-1|.
CASSWGVALTEAFF
TGTGCCAGTAGTTGGGGGGTGGCCCTCACTGAAGCTTTCTTT
>TRBD1|TRBV3-1/TRBV3-2|TRBJ1-2|.
CASSQAGTGGNYGYTF
TGTGCCAGCAGCCAAGCCGGGACAGGGGGCAACTATGGCTACACCTTC
>.|TRBV29-1|TRBJ1-2|once
CSVEEPGQPYGYTF
TGCAGCGTTGAAGAGCCGGGACAACCCTATGGCTACACCTTC
>TRBD1|TRBV3-1/TRBV3-2|TRBJ1-5|.
CASSFDRDQPQHF
TGTGCCAGCAGCTTTGACAGGGATCAGCCCCAGCATTTT
>.|TRBV18|TRBJ1-2|.
CASSPPADNYGYTF
TGTGCCAGCTCACCACCGGCCGATAACTATGGCTACACCTTC
>TRBD1|TRBV14|TRBJ1-4|.
CASSQPRTGSEKLFF
TGTGCCAGCAGCCAACCTCGGACAGGGTCGGAAAAACTGTTTTTT
>TRBD2|TRBV6-4|TRBJ2-3|.
CASSRSSGSTDTQYF
TGTGCCAGCAGTCGGTCTAGCGGGAGCACAGATACGCAGTATTTT
>TRBD1|TRBV19|TRBJ2-3|few
CASSSGTASTDTQYF
TGTGCCAGTAGCTCCGGGACAGCCAGCACAGATACGCAGTATTTT
>TRBD2|TRBV6-4|TRBJ2-7|.
CASIYSGGVYEQYF
TGTGCCAGCATTTATAGCGGGGGGGTCTACGAGCAGTACTTC
>.|TRBV5-8|TRBJ1-2|few
CASSLGQQNYGYTF
TGTGCCAGCAGCTTGGGACAGCAGAACTATGGCTACACCTTC
>.|TRBV5-1|TRBJ2-3|.
CASKVQGGDTQYF
TGCGCCAGCAAAGTCCAGGGGGGCGATACGCAGTATTTT
>TRBD1|TRBV2|TRBJ2-7|.
CASTSKFPQPGTGTYEQYF
TGTGCCAGCACCTCCAAATTCCCCCAACCCGGGACAGGGACCTACGAGCAGTACTTC